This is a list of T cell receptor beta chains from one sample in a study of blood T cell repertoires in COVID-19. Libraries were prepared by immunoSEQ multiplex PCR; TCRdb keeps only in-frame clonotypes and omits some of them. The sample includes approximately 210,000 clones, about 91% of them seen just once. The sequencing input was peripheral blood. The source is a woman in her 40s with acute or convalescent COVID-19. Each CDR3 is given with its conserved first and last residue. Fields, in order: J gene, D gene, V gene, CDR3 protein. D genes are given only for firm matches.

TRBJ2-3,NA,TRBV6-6,CASKESSDTQYF
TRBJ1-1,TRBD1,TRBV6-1,CASSDQGDGTEAFF
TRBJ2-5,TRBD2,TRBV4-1,CASSQERRGGLGETQYF
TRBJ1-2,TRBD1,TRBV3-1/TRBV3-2,CASSQPQGADGYTF
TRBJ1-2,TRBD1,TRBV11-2,CASSLPPGQGDGYTF
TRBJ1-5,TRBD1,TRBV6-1,CASSERGQLSNQPQHF
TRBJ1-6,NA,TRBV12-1,CASSWGGETGSYNSPLHF
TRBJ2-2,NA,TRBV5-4,CASSPGNTGAGELFF
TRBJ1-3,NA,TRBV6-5,CASSTDSGNTIYF
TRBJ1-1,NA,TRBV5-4,CASGANTEAFF
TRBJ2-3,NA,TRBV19,CASSIQGPDTQYF
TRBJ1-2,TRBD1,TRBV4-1,CASSQAGGFNYGYTF
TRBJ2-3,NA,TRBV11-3,CASSLGGWGEETDTQYF
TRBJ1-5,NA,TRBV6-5,CASSYVQGNSNQPQHF
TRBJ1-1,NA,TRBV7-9,CASSNTFGDSNTEAFF
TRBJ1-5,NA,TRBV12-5,CASGLTPDGQNSNQPQHF
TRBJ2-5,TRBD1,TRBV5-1,CASSSGQVKETQYF
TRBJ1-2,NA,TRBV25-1,CASSDRDYGYTF
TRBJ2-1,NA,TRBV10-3,CATQGDAYNEQFF
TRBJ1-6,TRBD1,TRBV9,CASSIRQGNSPLHF
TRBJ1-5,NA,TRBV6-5,CASITGIPGNQPQHF
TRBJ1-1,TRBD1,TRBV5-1,CASSLRVFGTAGLMNTEAFF
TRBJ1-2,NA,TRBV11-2,CASSLDQQGVGYTF
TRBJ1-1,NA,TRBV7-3,CASSLMSGTEAFF
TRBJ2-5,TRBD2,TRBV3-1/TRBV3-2,CASSLPGLAIQETQYF
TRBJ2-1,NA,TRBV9,CASSVGGGGHNEQFF
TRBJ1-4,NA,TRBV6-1,CASSEGTTNEKLFF
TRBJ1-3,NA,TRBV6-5,CASLGAGGPGNTIYF
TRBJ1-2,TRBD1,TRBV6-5,CASRGDSFYGYTF
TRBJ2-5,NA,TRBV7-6,CASSLPAESQETQYF